This T cell receptor (beta chain) derives from a study of patients and donors after allogeneic stem cell transplantation. The CDR3 is made up of 15 amino acids. V lost 2 bases and J lost 1, with 11 bases in between. TCRdb reprocessed the RT-PCR reads via MiXCR and lists one record per CDR3 protein. The data show 900,000 to 1,000,000 distinct CDR3 sequences, roughly 18% seen once. Sequenced input: blood, either unsorted or a sorted T cell fraction (not recorded which). The sequence derives from a human donor who was either an allogeneic HSCT recipient or a stem cell or donor lymphocyte infusion donor (not recorded which). It is not recorded whose cells these are; they may come from a transplant donor. This chain uses TRBV12-3 or TRBV12-4 with TRBJ1-1; D gene uncertain. CDR3 sequence (DNA): TGTGCCAGCAGTTTACGTCCCCGCCAGAACACTGAAGCTTTCTTT. It codes for CASSLRPRQNTEAFF.